This TCR beta chain was captured by sequencing in a study of blood T cells in healthy people across ages. Isolated PBMCs totaled at least 7 million in each sample. A second PCR of 7 to 11 cycles used a sample-barcoded 5' primer and a J-beta primer mix. One entry per CDR3 protein, called by TCRdb with MiXCR from the 5' RACE reads. The sample lists fewer than 900,000 distinct CDR3 sequences; about 37% were seen once. V lost 4 bases and J 11 bases, leaving 6 bases between the germline ends. CDR3 length equals 11 residues. Germline V gives CDR1 MDHEN, CDR2 SYDVKM. The sample holds many counts of this clonotype.

The sequencing sample was made of blood. The rearrangement uses TRBV28 and TRBJ2-6; the D is unclear. The sequence came from a man between 18 and 35 years old in good health. The CDR3 reads CASSSSHVLTF. CDR3 in DNA: TGTGCCAGCAGTTCCTCCCACGTCCTGACTTTC.